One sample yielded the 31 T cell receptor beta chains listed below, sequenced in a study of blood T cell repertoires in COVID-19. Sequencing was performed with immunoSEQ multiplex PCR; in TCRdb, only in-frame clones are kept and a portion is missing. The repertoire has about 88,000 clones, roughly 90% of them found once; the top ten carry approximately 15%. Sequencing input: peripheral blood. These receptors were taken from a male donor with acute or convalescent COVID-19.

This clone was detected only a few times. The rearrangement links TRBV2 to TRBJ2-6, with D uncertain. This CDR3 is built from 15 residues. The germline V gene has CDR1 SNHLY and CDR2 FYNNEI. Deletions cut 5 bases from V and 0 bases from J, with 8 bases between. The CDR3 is CASSSEISGANVLTF. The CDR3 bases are TGTGCCAGCAGTTCCGAGATCTCTGGGGCCAACGTCCTGACTTTC.

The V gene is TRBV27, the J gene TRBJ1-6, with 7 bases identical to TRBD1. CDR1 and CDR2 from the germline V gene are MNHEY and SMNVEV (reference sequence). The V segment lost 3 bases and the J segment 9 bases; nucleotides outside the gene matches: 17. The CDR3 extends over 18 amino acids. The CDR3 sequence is CASSLPPGSGQASSPLHF. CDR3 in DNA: TGTGCCAGCAGTTTGCCCCCGGGGAGTGGACAGGCGTCTTCACCCCTCCACTTT.

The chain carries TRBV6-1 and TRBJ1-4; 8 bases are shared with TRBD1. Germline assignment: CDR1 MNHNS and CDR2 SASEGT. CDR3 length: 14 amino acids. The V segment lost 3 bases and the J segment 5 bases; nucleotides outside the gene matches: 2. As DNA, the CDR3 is TGTGCCAGCAGTGACAGGGGGCGCAATGAAAAACTGTTTTTT. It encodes CASSDRGRNEKLFF.

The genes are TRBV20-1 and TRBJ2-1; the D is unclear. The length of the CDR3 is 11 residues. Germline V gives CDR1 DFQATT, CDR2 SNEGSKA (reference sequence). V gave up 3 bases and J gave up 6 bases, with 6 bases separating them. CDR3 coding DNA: TGCAGTGCTAGGAGCTCCAATGAGCAGTTCTTC. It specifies CSARSSNEQFF.

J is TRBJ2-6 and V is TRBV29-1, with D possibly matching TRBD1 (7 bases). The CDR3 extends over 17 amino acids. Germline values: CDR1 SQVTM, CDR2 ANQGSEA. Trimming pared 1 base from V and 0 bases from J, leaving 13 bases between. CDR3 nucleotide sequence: TGCAGCGTTGAAGGCGGGGACAGCTCCTCTGGGGCCAACGTCCTGACTTTC. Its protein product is CSVEGGDSSSGANVLTF. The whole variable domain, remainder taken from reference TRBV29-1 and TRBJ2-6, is SAVISQKPSRDICQRGTSLTIQCQVDSQVTMMFWYRQQPGQSLTLIATANQGSEATYESGFVIDKFPISRPNLTFSTLTVSNMSPEDSSIYLCSVEGGDSSSGANVLTFGAGSRLTVL.

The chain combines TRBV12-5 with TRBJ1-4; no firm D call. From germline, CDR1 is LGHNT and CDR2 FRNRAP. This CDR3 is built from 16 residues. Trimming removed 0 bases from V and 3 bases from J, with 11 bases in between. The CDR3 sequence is CASGLVGGRANEKLFF. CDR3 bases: TGTGCTAGTGGTTTGGTAGGAGGGAGGGCTAATGAAAAACTGTTTTTT. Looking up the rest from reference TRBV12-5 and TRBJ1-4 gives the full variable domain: DARVTQTPRHKVTEMGQEVTMRCQPILGHNTVFWYRQTMMQGLELLAYFRNRAPLDDSGMPKDRFSAEMPDATLATLKIQPSEPRDSAVYFCASGLVGGRANEKLFFGSGTQLSVL.

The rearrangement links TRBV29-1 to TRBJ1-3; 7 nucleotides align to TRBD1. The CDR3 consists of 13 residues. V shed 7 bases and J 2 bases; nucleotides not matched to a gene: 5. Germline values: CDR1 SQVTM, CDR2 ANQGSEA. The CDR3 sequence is CSAAQGTGNTIYF. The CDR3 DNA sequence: TGCAGCGCCGCACAGGGGACTGGAAACACCATATATTTT.

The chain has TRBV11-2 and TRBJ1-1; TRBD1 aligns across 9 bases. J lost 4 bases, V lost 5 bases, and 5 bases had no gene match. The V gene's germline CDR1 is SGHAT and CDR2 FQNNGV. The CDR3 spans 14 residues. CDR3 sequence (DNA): TGTGCCAGCAGCGGGAAGACAGGGGGCACTGAAGCTTTCTTT. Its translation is CASSGKTGGTEAFF.

This chain's CDR3 is CASSTGRDRSYEQYF. The CDR3 DNA is TGTGCCAGTAGTACCGGTCGGGACAGATCTTACGAGCAGTACTTC. The J gene is TRBJ2-7, the V gene TRBV19, with TRBD1 matching 7 bases. V was pared by 4 bases and J by 4 bases, with 10 bases of the junction left unmatched. CDR1 is LNHDA and CDR2 is SQIVND in the germline V gene (reference sequence). The CDR3 has 15 amino acids.

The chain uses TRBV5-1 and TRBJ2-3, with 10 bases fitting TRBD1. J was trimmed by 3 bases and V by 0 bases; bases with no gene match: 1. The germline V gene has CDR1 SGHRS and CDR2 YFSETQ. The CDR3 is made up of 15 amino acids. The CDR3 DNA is TGCGCCAGCAGCTTGGGACAGGGGGCGACAGATACGCAGTATTTT. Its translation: CASSLGQGATDTQYF.

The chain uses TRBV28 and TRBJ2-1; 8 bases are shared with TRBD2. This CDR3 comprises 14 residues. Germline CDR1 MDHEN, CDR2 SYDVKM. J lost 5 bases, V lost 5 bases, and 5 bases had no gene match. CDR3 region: CASSLAGGHNEQFF. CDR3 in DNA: TGTGCCAGCAGTCTGGCGGGGGGTCACAATGAGCAGTTCTTC.

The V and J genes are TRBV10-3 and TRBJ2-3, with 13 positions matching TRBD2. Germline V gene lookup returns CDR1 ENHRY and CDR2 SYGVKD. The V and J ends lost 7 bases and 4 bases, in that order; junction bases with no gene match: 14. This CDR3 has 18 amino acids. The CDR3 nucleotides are TGTGCCATCACGAGCGGGACTAGCGGGGTTGGGACGGCAGATACGCAGTATTTT. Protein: CAITSGTSGVGTADTQYF.

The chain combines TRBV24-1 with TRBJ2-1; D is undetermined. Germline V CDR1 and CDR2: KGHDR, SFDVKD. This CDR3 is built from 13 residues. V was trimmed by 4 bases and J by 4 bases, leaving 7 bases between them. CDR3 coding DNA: TGTGCCACCAGTGAGGCAGTTTACAATGAGCAGTTCTTC. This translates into CATSEAVYNEQFF.

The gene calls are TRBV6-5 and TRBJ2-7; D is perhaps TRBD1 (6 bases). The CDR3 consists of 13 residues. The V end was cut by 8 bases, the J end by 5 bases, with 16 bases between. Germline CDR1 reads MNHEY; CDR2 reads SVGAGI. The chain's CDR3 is CASSRGFDHEQYF. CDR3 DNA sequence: TGTGCCAGCTCCAGGGGATTTGACCACGAGCAGTACTTC.

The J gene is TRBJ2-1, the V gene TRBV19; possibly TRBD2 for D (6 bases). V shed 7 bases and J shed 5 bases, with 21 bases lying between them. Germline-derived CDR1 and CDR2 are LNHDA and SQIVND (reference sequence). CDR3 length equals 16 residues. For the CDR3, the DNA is TGTGCCAGTAACCTTCGCCAGGGACTGTCGGACAATGAGCAGTTCTTC. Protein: CASNLRQGLSDNEQFF.

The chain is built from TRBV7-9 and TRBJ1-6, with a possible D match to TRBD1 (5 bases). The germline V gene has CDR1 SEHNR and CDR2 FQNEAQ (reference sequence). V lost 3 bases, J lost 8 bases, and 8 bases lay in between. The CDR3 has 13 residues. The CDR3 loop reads CASSFIRDSPLHF. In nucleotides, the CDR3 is TGTGCCAGCAGCTTTATCAGGGATTCACCCCTCCACTTT.

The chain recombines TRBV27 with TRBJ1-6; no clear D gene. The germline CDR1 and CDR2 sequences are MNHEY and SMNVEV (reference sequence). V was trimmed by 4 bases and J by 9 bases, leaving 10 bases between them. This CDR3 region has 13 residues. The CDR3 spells CASSSLQASPLHF. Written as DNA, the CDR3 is TGTGCCAGCAGTTCCCTTCAAGCTTCACCCCTCCACTTT.

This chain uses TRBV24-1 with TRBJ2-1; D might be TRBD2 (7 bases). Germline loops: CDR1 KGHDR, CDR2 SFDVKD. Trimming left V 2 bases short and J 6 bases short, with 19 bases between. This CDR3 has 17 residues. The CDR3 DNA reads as TGTGCCACCAGTGATTCCGGGGGGACCCAAGGGGGCAATGAGCAGTTCTTC. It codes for CATSDSGGTQGGNEQFF.

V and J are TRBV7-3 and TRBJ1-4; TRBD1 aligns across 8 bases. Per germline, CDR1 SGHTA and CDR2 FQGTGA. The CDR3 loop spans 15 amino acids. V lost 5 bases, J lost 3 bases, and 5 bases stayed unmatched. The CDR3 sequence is CASSREQGANEKLFF. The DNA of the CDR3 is TGTGCCAGCAGCCGCGAACAGGGGGCTAATGAAAAACTGTTTTTT.

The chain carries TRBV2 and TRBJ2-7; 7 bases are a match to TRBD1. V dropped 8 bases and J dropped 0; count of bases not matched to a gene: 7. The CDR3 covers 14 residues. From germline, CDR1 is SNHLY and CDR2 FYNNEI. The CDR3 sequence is CASFATGSSYEQYF. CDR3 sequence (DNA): TGTGCCAGCTTCGCGACAGGGAGCTCCTACGAGCAGTACTTC.

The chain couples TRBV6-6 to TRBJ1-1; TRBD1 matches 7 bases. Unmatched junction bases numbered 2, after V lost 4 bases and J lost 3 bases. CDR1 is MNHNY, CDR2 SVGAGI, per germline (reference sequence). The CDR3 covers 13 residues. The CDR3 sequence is CASSFGTDTEAFF. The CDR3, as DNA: TGTGCCAGCAGTTTTGGGACAGACACTGAAGCTTTCTTT.

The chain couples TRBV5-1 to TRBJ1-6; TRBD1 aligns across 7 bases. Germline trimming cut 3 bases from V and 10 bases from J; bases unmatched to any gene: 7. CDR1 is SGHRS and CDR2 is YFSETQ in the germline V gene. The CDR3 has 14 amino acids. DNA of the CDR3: TGCGCCAGCAGCTACCCCACAGGGGAGTCACCCCTCCACTTT. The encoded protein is CASSYPTGESPLHF.

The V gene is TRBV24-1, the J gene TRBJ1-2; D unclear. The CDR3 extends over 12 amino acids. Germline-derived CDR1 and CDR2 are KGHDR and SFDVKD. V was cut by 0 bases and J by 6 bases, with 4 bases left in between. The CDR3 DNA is TGTGCCACCAGTGATTTGGTCGATGGCTACACCTTC. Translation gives CATSDLVDGYTF.

The DNA of the CDR3 is TGTGCCAGCCCAGGGAACACTGAAGCTTTCTTT. Translation gives CASPGNTEAFF. J is TRBJ1-1 and V is TRBV7-3; D not resolved. The V gene lost 8 bases and the J gene lost 1 base, with 5 bases spanning the gap. CDR3 length: 11 amino acids. Germline V gene lookup returns CDR1 SGHTA and CDR2 FQGTGA.

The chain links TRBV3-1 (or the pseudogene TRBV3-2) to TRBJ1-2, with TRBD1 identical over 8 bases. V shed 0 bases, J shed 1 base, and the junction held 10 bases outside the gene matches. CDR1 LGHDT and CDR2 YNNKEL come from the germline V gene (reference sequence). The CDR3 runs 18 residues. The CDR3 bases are TGTGCCAGCAGCCAAGACCCAAGGACAGGGTTCCTTAACTATGGCTACACCTTC. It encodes CASSQDPRTGFLNYGYTF.

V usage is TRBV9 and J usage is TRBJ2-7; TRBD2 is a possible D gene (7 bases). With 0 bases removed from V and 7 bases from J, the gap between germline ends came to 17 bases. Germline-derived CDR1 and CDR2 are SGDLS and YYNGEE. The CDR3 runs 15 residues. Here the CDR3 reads CASSVGGGAPGEQYF. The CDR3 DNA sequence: TGTGCCAGCAGCGTAGGAGGGGGGGCTCCAGGGGAGCAGTACTTC. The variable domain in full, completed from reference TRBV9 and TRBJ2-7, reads DSGVTQTPKHLITATGQRVTLRCSPRSGDLSVYWYQQSLDQGLQFLIQYYNGEERAKGNILERFSAQQFPDLHSELNLSSLELGDSALYFCASSVGGGAPGEQYFGPGTRLTVT.

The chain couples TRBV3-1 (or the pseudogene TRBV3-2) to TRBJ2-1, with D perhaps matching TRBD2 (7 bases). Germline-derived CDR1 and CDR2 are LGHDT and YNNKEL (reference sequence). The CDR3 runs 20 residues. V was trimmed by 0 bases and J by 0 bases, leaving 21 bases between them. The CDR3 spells CASSQDGGGPFISSYNEQFF. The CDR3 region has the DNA TGTGCCAGCAGCCAAGATGGCGGGGGCCCCTTTATTAGCTCCTACAATGAGCAGTTCTTC.

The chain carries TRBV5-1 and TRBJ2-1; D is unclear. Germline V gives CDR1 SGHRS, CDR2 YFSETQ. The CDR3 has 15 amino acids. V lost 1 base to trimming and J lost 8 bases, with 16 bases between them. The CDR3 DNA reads TGCGCCAGCAGCTTGTTGGGCTACCCGGCCGATGAGCAGTTCTTC. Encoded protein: CASSLLGYPADEQFF.

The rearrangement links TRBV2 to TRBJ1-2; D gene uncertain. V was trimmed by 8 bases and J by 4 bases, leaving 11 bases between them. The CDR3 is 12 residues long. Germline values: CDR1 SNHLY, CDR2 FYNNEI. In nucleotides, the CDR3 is TGTGCCAGCTCGACATCAGGCTATGGCTACACCTTC. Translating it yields CASSTSGYGYTF.

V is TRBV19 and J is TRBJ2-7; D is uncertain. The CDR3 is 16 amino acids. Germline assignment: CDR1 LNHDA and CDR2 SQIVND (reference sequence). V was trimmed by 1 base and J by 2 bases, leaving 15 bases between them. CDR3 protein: CASSIAHQTRTYEQYF. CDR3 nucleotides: TGTGCCAGTAGTATAGCCCATCAAACTCGTACCTACGAGCAGTACTTC.

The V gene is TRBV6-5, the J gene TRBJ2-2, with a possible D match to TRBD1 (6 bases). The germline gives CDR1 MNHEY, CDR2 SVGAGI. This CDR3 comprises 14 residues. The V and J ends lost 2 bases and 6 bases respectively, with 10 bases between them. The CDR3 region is CASSYRTVPGELFF. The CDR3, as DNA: TGTGCCAGCAGTTACCGGACAGTCCCCGGGGAGCTGTTTTTT.